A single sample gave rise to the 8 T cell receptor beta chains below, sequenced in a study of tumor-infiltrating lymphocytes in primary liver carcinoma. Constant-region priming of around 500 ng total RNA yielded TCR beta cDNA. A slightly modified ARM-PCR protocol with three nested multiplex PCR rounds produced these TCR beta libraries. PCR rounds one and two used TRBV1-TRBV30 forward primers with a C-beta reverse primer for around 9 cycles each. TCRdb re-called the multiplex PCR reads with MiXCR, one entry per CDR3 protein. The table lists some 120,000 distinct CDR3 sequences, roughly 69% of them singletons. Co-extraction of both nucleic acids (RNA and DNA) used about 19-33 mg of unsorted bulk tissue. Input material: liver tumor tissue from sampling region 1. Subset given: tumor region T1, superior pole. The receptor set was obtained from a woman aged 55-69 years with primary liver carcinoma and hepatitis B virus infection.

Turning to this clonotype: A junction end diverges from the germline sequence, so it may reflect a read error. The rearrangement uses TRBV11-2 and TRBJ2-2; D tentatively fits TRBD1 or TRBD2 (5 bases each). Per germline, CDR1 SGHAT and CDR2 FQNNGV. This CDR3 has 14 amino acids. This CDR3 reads CASSPYRGVGELSF. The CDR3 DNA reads TGTGCCAGCAGCCCTTATAGAGGGGTCGGGGAGCTGTCTTTT.

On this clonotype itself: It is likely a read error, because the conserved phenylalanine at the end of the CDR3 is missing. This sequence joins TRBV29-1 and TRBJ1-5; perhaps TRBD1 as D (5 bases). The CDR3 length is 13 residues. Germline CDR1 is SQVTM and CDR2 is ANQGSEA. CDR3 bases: TGTAGCGTTGGTCAGGCAGGGAATCAGCCCCAGCATCTT. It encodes CSVGQAGNQPQHL.

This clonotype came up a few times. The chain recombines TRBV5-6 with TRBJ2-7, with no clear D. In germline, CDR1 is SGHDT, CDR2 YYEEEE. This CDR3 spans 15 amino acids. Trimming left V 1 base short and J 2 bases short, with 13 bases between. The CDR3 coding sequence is TGTGCCAGCAGCTTGTCGTGGTCAATTACCTACGAGCAGTACTTC. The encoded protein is CASSLSWSITYEQYF. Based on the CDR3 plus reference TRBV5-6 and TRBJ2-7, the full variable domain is DAGVTQSPTHLIKTRGQQVTLRCSPKSGHDTVSWYQQALGQGPQFIFQYYEEEERQRGNFPDRFSGHQFPNYSSELNVNALLLGDSALYLCASSLSWSITYEQYFGPGTRLTVT.

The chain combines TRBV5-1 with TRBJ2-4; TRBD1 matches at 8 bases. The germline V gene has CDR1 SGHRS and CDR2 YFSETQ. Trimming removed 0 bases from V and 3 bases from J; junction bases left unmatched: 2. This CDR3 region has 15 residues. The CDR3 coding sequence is TGCGCCAGCAGCTTGGTACAGGGGGTCAAAAACATTCAGTACTTC. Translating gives CASSLVQGVKNIQYF.

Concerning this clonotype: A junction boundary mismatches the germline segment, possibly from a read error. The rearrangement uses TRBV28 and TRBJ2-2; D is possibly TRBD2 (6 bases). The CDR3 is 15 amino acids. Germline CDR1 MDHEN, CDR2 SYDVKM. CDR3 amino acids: CASSLGGEDTGVLFF. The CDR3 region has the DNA TGTGCCAGTAGTTTAGGAGGGGAGGACACCGGGGTGCTGTTTTTT.

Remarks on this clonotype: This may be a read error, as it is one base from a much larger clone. The CDR3 DNA reads TGCGCCAGCAAGGAGGACAGGGGAATCACTGAAGCTTTCTTT. This gives the protein CASKEDRGITEAFF. The rearrangement joins TRBV10-2 to TRBJ1-1; TRBD1 matches 9 bases. V shed 7 bases and J 4 bases; nucleotides not matched to a gene: 7. Germline V CDR1 and CDR2: WSHSY, SAAADI. The CDR3 covers 14 residues.

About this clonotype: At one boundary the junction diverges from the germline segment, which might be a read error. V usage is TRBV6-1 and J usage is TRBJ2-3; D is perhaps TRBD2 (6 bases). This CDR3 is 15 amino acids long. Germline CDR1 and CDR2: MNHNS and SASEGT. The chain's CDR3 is CASSDSGRATDTQFF. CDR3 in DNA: TGTGCCAGCAGTGATAGCGGAAGGGCTACAGATACGCAGTTTTTT.

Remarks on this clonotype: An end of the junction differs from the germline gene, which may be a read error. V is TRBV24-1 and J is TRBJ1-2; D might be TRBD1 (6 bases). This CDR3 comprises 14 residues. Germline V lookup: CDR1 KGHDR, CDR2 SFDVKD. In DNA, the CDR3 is TGTGCCAACAGTGACTCAACAGGGATTTATGGCTACACCTTC. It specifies CANSDSTGIYGYTF.